A selection of T cell receptor beta chains follows, all from one sample in a study of cytomegalovirus exposure and HLA in healthy donors. Sequencing was performed with immunoSEQ multiplex PCR; in TCRdb, only in-frame clones are kept and a portion is missing. The sample includes around 130,000 clones, 70% to 90% of them seen just once. Sequenced material: PBMCs. These receptor sequences come from a woman aged 40 to 55 in good health and CMV-seronegative. CDR3s include the opening cysteine and the closing phenylalanine or tryptophan. D genes are given only for firm matches. The size entry is marked missing in some rows and otherwise reads once, few, many or a size class.

.,.,TRBV7-9,TRBJ1-2,TGTGCCAGCAGCGTCCTACAGGGAATTGATGGCTACACCTTC,CASSVLQGIDGYTF
TRBD2,.,TRBV5-6,TRBJ2-7,TGTGCCAGCAGCTCCCGACCGGGGACTAGCGGGGGGAGCTCCTACGAGCAGTACTTC,CASSSRPGTSGGSSYEQYF
TRBD2,.,TRBV7-9,TRBJ2-5,TGTTCCAGCAGCATGGGACTAGCGGGAGCGGGGGAGACCCAGTACTTC,CSSSMGLAGAGETQYF
TRBD2,.,TRBV7-9,TRBJ2-7,TGTGCCAGCAGCTTAGGCATAGCGGGACTGGGGGAGCAGTACTTC,CASSLGIAGLGEQYF
.,few,TRBV5-1,TRBJ1-5,TGCGCCAGCAGCTTGGTGGGGGGGGCGGATCAGCCCCAGCATTTT,CASSLVGGADQPQHF
TRBD2,.,TRBV4-1,TRBJ2-2,TGCGCCAGCAGCAACATGGCGTCGCGACTAGCAGAAACCGGGGAGCTGTTTTTT,CASSNMASRLAETGELFF
.,once,TRBV19,TRBJ1-3,TGTGCCAGTAGTTTTGAGTCGAGCTCTGGAAACACCATATATTTT,CASSFESSSGNTIYF
.,.,TRBV9,TRBJ2-1,TGTGCCAGCAGCTCTCAATTTCACGTGAGCTCCTACAATGAGCAGTTCTTC,CASSSQFHVSSYNEQFF
TRBD1,.,TRBV19,TRBJ2-6,TGTGCCAGTAGTATCGGACAGGGGATATCTGGGGCCAACGTCCTGACTTTC,CASSIGQGISGANVLTF
.,.,TRBV5-4,TRBJ2-5,TGTGCCAGCAGCCGCGAAACAGGGTGGCAAGAGACCCAGTACTTC,CASSRETGWQETQYF